These 20 T cell receptor beta chains originate from one sample sequenced in a study of shared clonotypes between healthy human individuals. Clones were read by immunoSEQ multiplex PCR, and TCRdb kept only the in-frame ones, dropping some. The repertoire includes approximately 2.5 million clones, about 92% of them detected once, and over 0.12% sits in the top ten. Sequencing was performed on naive CD4+ T cells sorted from blood. Subset meaning: CD45RA+ positively selected. Receptor source: a man between 18 and 35 years old in good health.

The V and J genes are TRBV25-1 and TRBJ2-2, with a possible D match to TRBD2 (6 bases). V lost 4 bases to trimming and J lost 1 base, with 10 bases between them. The germline V gene has CDR1 MGHDK and CDR2 SYGVNS. There are 15 residues in the CDR3. CDR3 in DNA: TGTGCCAGCAGTGTTGGCGGGATGAACACCGGGGAGCTGTTTTTT. This translates into CASSVGGMNTGELFF.

The chain couples TRBV7-9 to TRBJ2-7; 12 nucleotides match TRBD2. After removal of 5 bases from V and 9 bases from J, the junction contained 8 bases not matched to a gene. The CDR3 is 14 amino acids. Germline V gene data show CDR1 as SEHNR and CDR2 as FQNEAQ (reference sequence). The CDR3: CASSPRTSGAGQYF. CDR3 nucleotide sequence: TGTGCCAGCAGCCCACGGACTAGCGGGGCGGGGCAGTACTTC. The full variable domain, rest sourced from reference TRBV7-9 and TRBJ2-7, is DTGVSQNPRHKITKRGQNVTFRCDPISEHNRLYWYRQTLGQGPEFLTYFQNEAQLEKSRLLSDRFSAERPKGSFSTLEIQRTEQGDSAMYLCASSPRTSGAGQYFGPGTRLTVT.

The chain uses TRBV18 and TRBJ2-7; 10 bases are a match to TRBD2. The CDR3 has 16 residues. Germline V CDR1 and CDR2: KGHSH, LQKENI. V lost 0 bases, J lost 3 bases, and 5 bases stayed unmatched. This CDR3 is CASSPPSLAGNYEQYF. DNA of the CDR3: TGTGCCAGCTCACCACCGTCACTAGCGGGGAACTACGAGCAGTACTTC.

The chain employs TRBV6-6 and TRBJ1-1; 7 bases fit TRBD1. The CDR3 consists of 16 residues. CDR1 is MNHNY and CDR2 is SVGAGI in the germline V gene (reference sequence). The V segment lost 5 bases and the J segment 0 bases; nucleotides outside the gene matches: 9. CDR3: CASSTRDRIMNTEAFF. CDR3 nucleotides: TGTGCCAGCAGTACCCGGGACAGAATAATGAACACTGAAGCTTTCTTT.

Comments on this clone: Distinct nucleotide sequences in the sample also encode this CDR3. The V and J genes are TRBV5-1 and TRBJ1-1; possible D gene TRBD1, 5 bases. Germline assignment: CDR1 SGHRS and CDR2 YFSETQ. The CDR3 is 13 residues long. With 4 bases removed from V and 0 bases from J, the gap between germline ends came to 7 bases. In DNA form, the CDR3 reads TGCGCCAGCAGCCTAGGGGTGAACACTGAAGCTTTCTTT. Protein sequence: CASSLGVNTEAFF.

The chain employs TRBV2 and TRBJ1-4; TRBD1 matches at 8 bases. The germline V gene has CDR1 SNHLY and CDR2 FYNNEI. This CDR3 is built from 15 residues. J was trimmed by 7 bases and V by 2 bases; bases with no gene match: 6. The CDR3, as DNA: TGTGCCAGCAGTGAATCCCCAGGGGGCGGTGAAAAACTGTTTTTT. Protein product: CASSESPGGGEKLFF.

This chain uses TRBV5-1 with TRBJ2-5; D is uncertain. The germline CDR1 and CDR2 sequences are SGHRS and YFSETQ. The V end was cut by 4 bases, the J end by 5 bases, with 15 bases between. The CDR3 totals 14 residues. CDR3 nucleotides: TGCGCCAGCAGCCCCGCGGACCTCAGGGAGACCCAGTACTTC. Protein: CASSPADLRETQYF. Supplemented by reference TRBV5-1 and TRBJ2-5, the full variable domain reads KAGVTQTPRYLIKTRGQQVTLSCSPISGHRSVSWYQQTPGQGLQFLFEYFSETQRNKGNFPGRFSGRQFSNSRSEMNVSTLELGDSALYLCASSPADLRETQYFGPGTRLLVL.

Concerning this clone: The sample has other DNA sequences that encode this CDR3 too. The V gene is TRBV5-1, the J gene TRBJ1-2; 7 nucleotides line up with TRBD1. Trimming removed 4 bases from V and 2 bases from J; junction bases left unmatched: 5. The CDR3 loop spans 14 amino acids. Germline CDR1 SGHRS, CDR2 YFSETQ. CDR3 amino acids: CASSPGTENYGYTF. The CDR3 nucleotides are TGCGCCAGCAGCCCCGGGACAGAAAACTATGGCTACACCTTC.

The chain combines TRBV7-9 with TRBJ1-5; D gene ambiguous. V shed 3 bases and J shed 6 bases, with 9 bases lying between them. Germline V CDR1 and CDR2: SEHNR, FQNEAQ (reference sequence). CDR3 length: 13 residues. The CDR3 here is CASSFSETQPQHF. The CDR3 bases are TGTGCCAGCAGCTTTTCAGAGACTCAGCCCCAGCATTTT. Based on the CDR3 plus reference TRBV7-9 and TRBJ1-5, the full variable domain is DTGVSQNPRHKITKRGQNVTFRCDPISEHNRLYWYRQTLGQGPEFLTYFQNEAQLEKSRLLSDRFSAERPKGSFSTLEIQRTEQGDSAMYLCASSFSETQPQHFGDGTRLSIL.

The CDR3 loop is CAANRGRPGETEAFF. DNA of the CDR3: TGTGCCGCAAACCGGGGCAGACCAGGGGAAACTGAAGCTTTCTTT. The chain couples TRBV15 to TRBJ1-1, with D maybe TRBD1 (6 bases). With 11 bases removed from V and 5 bases from J, the gap between germline ends came to 24 bases. Germline assignment: CDR1 LNHNV and CDR2 YYDKDF (reference sequence). The CDR3 spans 15 residues.

The chain combines TRBV2 with TRBJ2-7, with TRBD2 matching over 14 bases. The CDR3 loop spans 14 amino acids. CDR1 and CDR2 from the germline V gene are SNHLY and FYNNEI. V lost 6 bases, J lost 7 bases, and 5 bases stayed unmatched. The CDR3 DNA sequence: TGTGCCAGCAGGGGACTAGCGGGGGTGGAAGAGCAGTACTTC. This sequence encodes CASRGLAGVEEQYF.

The chain uses TRBV7-9 and TRBJ1-4, with TRBD1 identical over 11 bases. Losses at the gene ends were 5 bases for V and 4 bases for J; bases not matched to a gene: 12. Germline V gene lookup returns CDR1 SEHNR and CDR2 FQNEAQ (reference sequence). CDR3 length: 18 residues. CDR3 region: CASSPSSGTGGYNEKLFF. The CDR3 nucleotides are TGTGCCAGCAGCCCCTCCTCTGGGACAGGGGGATATAATGAAAAACTGTTTTTT.

This clone was detected once. The chain uses TRBV19 and TRBJ2-6, with a weak D call TRBD1 (6 bases). Germline V gene lookup returns CDR1 LNHDA and CDR2 SQIVND (reference sequence). The CDR3 contains 14 residues. The ends were cut back, 7 bases at V and 2 bases at J, with 9 bases in the middle. The CDR3 region is CASTYRAGANVLTF. CDR3 nucleotide sequence: TGTGCCAGTACCTACAGGGCTGGGGCCAACGTCCTGACTTTC.

The rearrangement uses TRBV5-5 and TRBJ1-1; D ambiguous. This CDR3 region has 14 residues. Germline CDR1 and CDR2: SGHKS and YYEKEE (reference sequence). V was cut by 4 bases and J by 0 bases, with 10 bases left in between. The CDR3 loop reads CASSEGNMNTEAFF. In nucleotides, the CDR3 is TGTGCCAGCAGCGAAGGGAACATGAACACTGAAGCTTTCTTT. Looking up the rest from reference TRBV5-5 and TRBJ1-1 gives the full variable domain: DAGVTQSPTHLIKTRGQQVTLRCSPISGHKSVSWYQQVLGQGPQFIFQYYEKEERGRGNFPDRFSARQFPNYSSELNVNALLLGDSALYLCASSEGNMNTEAFFGQGTRLTVV.

The chain carries TRBV9 and TRBJ2-6; D uncertain. Germline V lookup: CDR1 SGDLS, CDR2 YYNGEE. This CDR3 region has 15 residues. Trimming shortened V by 3 bases and J by 2 bases, and 9 bases separated the two germline ends. The DNA for the CDR3 is TGTGCCAGCAGCGGGACCTATGCTGGGGCCAACGTCCTGACTTTC. This translates into CASSGTYAGANVLTF.

J is TRBJ2-7 and V is TRBV7-2; a weak D match, TRBD1 (5 bases). In germline, CDR1 is SGHTA, CDR2 FQGNSA. The CDR3 runs to 14 residues. With 1 base removed from V and 3 bases from J, the gap between germline ends came to 10 bases. CDR3 loop: CASSLVHDSYEQYF. The DNA for the CDR3 is TGTGCCAGCAGCTTAGTCCACGACAGCTACGAGCAGTACTTC.

This chain joins TRBV9 and TRBJ1-3; 8 nucleotides match TRBD1. Germline values: CDR1 SGDLS, CDR2 YYNGEE. The CDR3 spans 14 residues. The V and J ends lost 4 bases and 4 bases, in that order; junction bases with no gene match: 4. The CDR3: CASSSTGVGNTIYF. DNA for the CDR3: TGTGCCAGCAGCTCGACAGGGGTAGGAAACACCATATATTTT.

The chain couples TRBV2 to TRBJ2-2; maybe TRBD1 (5 bases). The V end was cut by 5 bases, the J end by 5 bases, with 18 bases between. There are 16 residues in the CDR3. The V gene's germline CDR1 is SNHLY and CDR2 FYNNEI. The CDR3 nucleotides read TGTGCCAGCAGTCAACAGGCGACAAAACGGACCGGGGAGCTGTTTTTT. It specifies CASSQQATKRTGELFF.

V gene TRBV4-1 combines with J gene TRBJ1-6; a possible D gene is TRBD1 (6 bases). Germline V CDR1 and CDR2: MGHRA, YSYEKL. V was clipped by 0 bases and J by 8 bases, with 11 bases between them. The length of the CDR3 is 15 residues. CDR3 sequence reads: CASSQDLGAYSPLHF. The CDR3 coding sequence is TGCGCCAGCAGCCAAGATTTGGGGGCGTATTCACCCCTCCACTTT.

In the case of this clone: This CDR3 is also generated by other DNA sequences in the sample. The rearrangement uses TRBV5-6 and TRBJ2-3; maybe TRBD2 (6 bases). The length of the CDR3 is 12 residues. Trimming removed 4 bases from V and 3 bases from J, with 6 bases in between. The germline CDR1 and CDR2 sequences are SGHDT and YYEEEE. The CDR3 DNA reads as TGTGCCAGCAGCCGGGGGACAGATACGCAGTATTTT. This gives the protein CASSRGTDTQYF.